This is a list of T cell receptor beta chains from one sample in a study of blood T cells in healthy people across ages. TCRdb reanalysed the 5' RACE reads using MiXCR and keeps one entry per CDR3 protein. The sample comprises some 1,500,000 distinct CDR3 sequences, less than 45% of which are singletons, and more than 4% rests with the top ten. Sequences were obtained from blood. The receptors were gathered from a woman younger than 35 in good health. Each CDR3 is given with its conserved first and last residue. The order of the fields is V gene, J gene, CDR3 protein.

>TRBV4-1|TRBJ2-3
CASSFPTSGDPDTQYF
>TRBV19|.
CASSPVPLAGQETQYF
>TRBV28|TRBJ2-3
CASSFPTSGGTDTQYF
>TRBV5-1|TRBJ1-2
CASSVGRTDGYTF
>TRBV12-3/TRBV12-4|TRBJ2-3
CASSRSAGGRTSTDTQYF
>TRBV20-1|TRBJ2-1
CSARGDPHPYNEQFF
>TRBV12-3/TRBV12-4|TRBJ1-5
CASSLGAWELHF
>TRBV7-2|TRBJ1-1
CASSPGGGSTEAFF
>TRBV2|TRBJ2-3
CASSNQGFTDTQYF
>TRBV28|TRBJ2-2
CASISTGTTGELFF
>TRBV12-3/TRBV12-4|TRBJ1-2
CASTGFRGYTF
>TRBV7-3|TRBJ2-7
CASSHITGTGEYEQYF
>TRBV20-1|TRBJ1-1
CSARGDRVLNTEAFF
>TRBV29-1|TRBJ1-1
CSVSSRLNTEAFF
>TRBV15|TRBJ2-5
CATSRRTGWQETQYF
>TRBV7-2|TRBJ1-2
CASSSSTGSNGYTF
>TRBV29-1|TRBJ2-7
CSVVERGGLFSYEQYF
>TRBV25-1|TRBJ1-1
CASSMLKDAEAFF
>TRBV4-3|TRBJ2-1
CASSQSLQAGVSHEQFF
>TRBV25-1|TRBJ2-5
CASSDGGAFQETQYF
>TRBV10-3|TRBJ1-4
CAISDRNNEKLFF
>TRBV4-3|TRBJ2-1
CASSQAWSYEQFF
>TRBV6-5|TRBJ2-7
CASSYGSGGYEQYF
>TRBV10-3|TRBJ2-1
CAISEFGPELTYNEQFF
>TRBV14|TRBJ1-2
CASSRLQSTYGYTF
>TRBV5-1|TRBJ1-1
CASSLGGHSLEAFF
>TRBV4-1|TRBJ2-1
CASSPIGTTYNEQFF
>TRBV25-1|TRBJ2-5
CASSATSEGTETQYF